One sample yielded the 12 T cell receptor beta chains listed below, sequenced in a study of shared clonotypes between healthy human individuals. Selected positively for CCR7 and CD45RO-negative, naive CD8 cells excluded terminally differentiated effector memory CD45RA+ cells. TCRdb's table, derived via immunoSEQ multiplex PCR, lists solely in-frame clones and lacks some. The sample yields approximately 2,200,000 clones, about 93% seen once. The sequencing sample was made of naive CD8+ T cells from PBMCs. The receptors here all came from a man between 18 and 29 years old in good health. Some clones in this sample may be carry-over from other donors' samples.

This chain's CDR3 is CASRTRDGEDTQYF. The CDR3 bases are TGTGCCAGCAGAACCCGGGACGGAGAAGATACGCAGTATTTT. V and J are TRBV27 and TRBJ2-3; D is possibly TRBD1 or TRBD2 (5 bases each). CDR3 length: 14 amino acids. The V and J ends lost 6 bases and 5 bases respectively, with 15 bases between them. The germline CDR1 and CDR2 sequences are MNHEY and SMNVEV (reference sequence).

V is TRBV7-9 and J is TRBJ1-5; D call uncertain. V shed 5 bases and J shed 4 bases, with 12 bases lying between them. The CDR3 loop spans 14 amino acids. Germline lookup yields CDR1 SEHNR and CDR2 FQNEAQ (reference sequence). In DNA form, the CDR3 reads TGTGCCAGCAGCCCATACAACCGGAATCAGCCCCAGCATTTT. Residues: CASSPYNRNQPQHF. Full variable domain (remainder filled in from reference TRBV7-9 and TRBJ1-5): DTGVSQNPRHKITKRGQNVTFRCDPISEHNRLYWYRQTLGQGPEFLTYFQNEAQLEKSRLLSDRFSAERPKGSFSTLEIQRTEQGDSAMYLCASSPYNRNQPQHFGDGTRLSIL.

The chain combines TRBV27 with TRBJ1-1; 7 bases align to TRBD1. The trim removed 5 bases at V and 4 bases at J, leaving 10 bases unmatched. The CDR3 runs 15 residues. Germline V CDR1 and CDR2: MNHEY, SMNVEV (reference sequence). CDR3 nucleotide sequence: TGTGCCAGCAGTCTCCGACAGGGTTCAGCCACTGAAGCTTTCTTT. It codes for CASSLRQGSATEAFF.

The V call is TRBV19, the J call TRBJ2-2; 8 positions agree with TRBD2. Unmatched junction bases numbered 0, after V lost 3 bases and J lost 6 bases. Germline assignment: CDR1 LNHDA and CDR2 SQIVND (reference sequence). This CDR3 is built from 13 residues. CDR3 loop: CASSMTSAGELFF. CDR3 in DNA: TGTGCCAGTAGTATGACTAGCGCCGGGGAGCTGTTTTTT.

The rearrangement joins TRBV28 to TRBJ2-1; D gene uncertain. This CDR3 contains 16 residues. The germline V gene has CDR1 MDHEN and CDR2 SYDVKM. Trimming pared 6 bases from V and 7 bases from J, leaving 22 bases between. The CDR3 spells CASSLMWAAVENEQFF. Written as DNA, the CDR3 is TGTGCCAGCAGCTTAATGTGGGCCGCGGTGGAGAATGAGCAGTTCTTC.

The chain links TRBV10-3 to TRBJ2-7; 8 positions agree with TRBD1. V was pared by 2 bases and J by 1 base, with 13 bases of the junction left unmatched. The CDR3 length is 18 residues. In germline, CDR1 is ENHRY, CDR2 SYGVKD. Here the CDR3 reads CAISEANFHRGFSYEQYF. In DNA, the CDR3 is TGTGCCATCAGTGAGGCTAACTTTCACAGGGGGTTTTCCTACGAGCAGTACTTC.

The rearrangement links TRBV7-9 to TRBJ2-1; TRBD2 matches at 8 bases. Germline V gives CDR1 SEHNR, CDR2 FQNEAQ (reference sequence). The CDR3 consists of 19 residues. J gave up 4 bases and V 5 bases, and 19 bases lay outside the gene matches. CDR3: CASSPQRLAQPIKYNEQFF. CDR3 coding DNA: TGTGCCAGCAGCCCCCAGCGACTAGCGCAGCCGATAAAATACAATGAGCAGTTCTTC.

As regards this clone: The identical CDR3 is also encoded by other nucleotide sequences in the sample. The chain uses TRBV5-4 and TRBJ1-5, with D uncertain. The V end lost 0 bases, the J end lost 3 bases, and 7 bases lay between the germline ends. Germline-derived CDR1 and CDR2 are SGHNT and YYREEE (reference sequence). This CDR3 region has 14 residues. The CDR3 region is CASSLDRSNQPQHF. The CDR3 DNA is TGTGCCAGCAGCTTGGACAGATCCAATCAGCCCCAGCATTTT.

V and J are TRBV2 and TRBJ2-7; possibly TRBD2 for D (6 bases). Trimming stripped 5 bases from V and 3 bases from J, with 11 bases between. There are 13 residues in the CDR3. Germline V gene data show CDR1 as SNHLY and CDR2 as FYNNEI. CDR3 DNA: TGTGCCAGCAGTCCGACTAGTCTCTACGAGCAGTACTTC. Amino acids: CASSPTSLYEQYF. Complete variable domain (other parts from reference TRBV2 and TRBJ2-7): EPEVTQTPSHQVTQMGQEVILRCVPISNHLYFYWYRQILGQKVEFLVSFYNNEISEKSEIFDDQFSVERPDGSNFTLKIRSTKLEDSAMYFCASSPTSLYEQYFGPGTRLTVT.

The gene calls are TRBV6-5 and TRBJ1-4; 9 positions match TRBD1. The length of the CDR3 is 15 residues. The V gene end was trimmed by 6 bases and the J gene end by 6 bases; junction bases not matched to a gene: 8. Per germline, CDR1 MNHEY and CDR2 SVGAGI. This CDR3 is CASRLTRDRDEKLFF. DNA for the CDR3: TGTGCCAGCAGACTAACTAGGGACAGGGATGAAAAACTGTTTTTT.

V is TRBV7-6 and J is TRBJ2-1; possibly TRBD1 for D (6 bases). Germline CDR1 SGHVS, CDR2 FNYEAQ. This CDR3 has 12 residues. Trimming cost V 4 bases and J 6 bases, with 7 bases left between them. CDR3 nucleotide sequence: TGTGCCAGCAGCTCACAGGGCAATGAGCAGTTCTTC. Translated, it gives CASSSQGNEQFF.

With regard to this clone: Other nucleotide sequences in the sample specify the same CDR3. This chain uses TRBV19 with TRBJ2-7, with 8 bases lining up with TRBD1. This CDR3 is built from 14 residues. Losses at the gene ends were 5 bases for V and 3 bases for J; bases not matched to a gene: 6. The V gene's germline CDR1 is LNHDA and CDR2 SQIVND (reference sequence). CDR3 region: CASSPRQGFYEQYF. DNA of the CDR3: TGTGCCAGTAGTCCTCGACAGGGGTTCTACGAGCAGTACTTC.